This T cell receptor beta chain comes out of a study of OX40 agonist ivuxolimab in advanced cancers. Study-wide background: The dose-escalation cohort had hepatocellular carcinoma, melanoma, renal cell or head and neck cancer.

Sequenced by immunoSEQ multiplex PCR; TCRdb stores in-frame clones only, minus some. In the table there are 40,000 or so clones, more than 75% of which are singletons. Germline CDR1 reads MNHEY; CDR2 reads SVGAGI. The CDR3 is made up of 13 amino acids. Between the trimmed V and J ends, which lost 5 bases and 10 bases, there was a span of 14 bases. Patients with autoimmune history or systemic immunosuppression were excluded. The clonotype was recovered from an adult with an advanced solid tumor such as melanoma, head and neck, liver or kidney cancer. Sequencing was performed on CD4+ or CD8+ T cells sorted from blood, taken in a trial of the OX40 agonist ivuxolimab. The chain combines TRBV6-5 with TRBJ1-4; a possible D gene is TRBD1 (6 bases). DNA of the CDR3: TGTGCCAGCAGTACGCAGGGGTTTGGAAAACTGTTTTTT. It encodes CASSTQGFGKLFF.